This is a list of T cell receptor beta chains from one sample in a study of blood T cell repertoires in COVID-19. Data came from immunoSEQ multiplex PCR; TCRdb stores just in-frame clones and leaves some out. The sample contains fewer than 400,000 clones, roughly 85% of which appear only once. Sequenced input: peripheral blood. Receptors were obtained from a woman younger than 35 with acute or convalescent COVID-19. CDR3s include the opening cysteine and the closing phenylalanine or tryptophan. The D gene is left open where the match is weak. Size values are once, few and many counts, or a class for expanded clones, and some rows have none.

TRBD1 TRBJ1-5 TRBV5-5 . CASSSGQEKYSNQPQHF TGTGCCAGCAGCTCGGGACAGGAGAAGTATAGCAATCAGCCCCAGCATTTT
. TRBJ2-2 TRBV6-4 . CASSPAATNTGELFF TGTGCCAGCAGTCCCGCGGCCACGAACACCGGGGAGCTGTTTTTT
TRBD1 TRBJ1-6 TRBV27 . CASSTDPRQGNALHF TGTGCCAGCAGTACCGACCCCCGACAGGGTAATGCCCTCCACTTT
. TRBJ1-6 TRBV11-3 once CASSFISSGSSYNSPLHF TGTGCCAGCAGCTTCATCTCGTCGGGGAGCTCCTATAATTCACCCCTCCACTTT
. TRBJ1-2 TRBV21-1 few CASSKSLMSGYTF TGTGCCAGCAGCAAAAGCCTTATGAGCGGCTACACCTTC
. TRBJ1-1 TRBV7-2 . CASRPDLYRGAVSEAFF TGTGCCAGCAGGCCCGACCTTTATCGGGGGGCCGTTTCTGAAGCTTTCTTT
. TRBJ1-2 TRBV6-5 . CASSQGYLNYGYTF TGTGCCAGCAGTCAGGGATATTTAAACTATGGCTACACCTTC
. TRBJ1-3 TRBV6-5 few CASSRVQHSGNTIYF TGTGCCAGCAGTCGAGTACAGCACTCTGGAAACACCATATATTTT
. TRBJ2-2 TRBV5-1 . CATSLFWGTNTGELFF TGCGCCACCTCGCTTTTCTGGGGGACTAACACCGGGGAGCTGTTTTTT
. TRBJ2-3 TRBV9 . CASSVALGADTQYF TGTGCCAGCAGCGTAGCACTTGGTGCGGATACGCAGTATTTT
. TRBJ2-2 TRBV6-2/TRBV6-3 . CASSRNLDWGELFF TGTGCCAGCAGTCGAAATTTGGACTGGGGGGAGCTGTTTTTT
. TRBJ2-3 TRBV9 . CASSSTRDADTQYF TGTGCCAGCAGCTCAACCAGGGATGCAGATACGCAGTATTTT
. TRBJ2-1 TRBV12-3/TRBV12-4 . CASSLEHEQFF TGTGCCAGCAGTTTGGAGCATGAGCAGTTCTTC
TRBD2 TRBJ2-7 TRBV5-4 . CASSDLAGGAYEQYF TGTGCCAGCAGCGATCTAGCGGGGGGAGCCTACGAGCAGTACTTC
. TRBJ2-5 TRBV6-6 . CASTGAGGEETQYF TGTGCCAGCACCGGGGCCGGGGGTGAGGAGACCCAGTACTTC
TRBD1 TRBJ2-7 TRBV2 . CASTRGTGLYEQYF TGTGCCAGCACGAGAGGGACAGGTTTATACGAGCAGTACTTC
. TRBJ1-1 TRBV27 . CASTRNRGQGTEAFF TGTGCCAGCACCCGCAATAGAGGTCAGGGCACTGAAGCTTTCTTT
. TRBJ1-2 TRBV4-2 . CASSPQEDPYYGYTF TGTGCCAGCAGCCCCCAGGAGGACCCCTACTATGGCTACACCTTC
. TRBJ2-7 TRBV7-9 once CASSLGALKDEQYF TGTGCCAGCAGCTTAGGGGCCCTCAAAGACGAGCAGTACTTC
TRBD2 TRBJ2-1 TRBV28 . CASSTIRGVSYNEQFF TGTGCCAGCAGCACGATACGGGGGGTATCCTACAATGAGCAGTTCTTC
TRBD1 TRBJ1-1 TRBV18 . CASSTGVNTEAFF TGTGCCAGCTCCACAGGGGTGAACACTGAAGCTTTCTTT
. TRBJ1-6 TRBV7-9 few CASSLSAGPVVNSPLHF TGTGCCAGCAGCTTAAGTGCGGGACCGGTCGTTAATTCACCCCTCCACTTT